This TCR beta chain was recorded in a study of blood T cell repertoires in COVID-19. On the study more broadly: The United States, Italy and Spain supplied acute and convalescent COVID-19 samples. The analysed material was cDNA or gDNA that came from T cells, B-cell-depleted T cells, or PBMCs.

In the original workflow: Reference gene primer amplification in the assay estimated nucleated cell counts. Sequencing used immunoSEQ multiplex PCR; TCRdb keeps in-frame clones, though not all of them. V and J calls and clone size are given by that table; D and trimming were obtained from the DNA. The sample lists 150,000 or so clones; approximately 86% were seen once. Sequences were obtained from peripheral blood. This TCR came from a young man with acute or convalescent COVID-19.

The CDR3 is CATEDRGRESAYGYTF. CDR3 nucleotide sequence: TGTGCCACCGAGGACAGGGGGCGGGAAAGTGCTTATGGCTACACCTTC. This rearrangement joins TRBV10-3 to TRBJ1-2, with 11 bases that match TRBD1. Germline CDR1 and CDR2: ENHRY and SYGVKD. Trimming cost V 10 bases and J 5 bases; bases outside gene matches: 15. CDR3 length equals 16 residues.